This T cell receptor beta chain was profiled in a study of identical twins. Study observations and caveats: Out-of-frame alpha sequences common to twins exhibited an excess of low generation probability. Conclusions relied on cross-sectional statistical analysis, not following the same donors.

Carrying unique molecular identifiers, the cDNA also gained a universal primer site through template switching. TCRdb called the 5' RACE reads again in MiXCR, with one record for every CDR3 protein. The table includes some 500,000 distinct CDR3 sequences, 14% detected once. Ten or more counts support this clonotype. Its antigen is unknown. This same sample was also part of a study on yellow fever vaccine responses in identical twins. In that study: Twins reportedly appeared to share part of their vaccine T cell response while keeping part individual.

Sample: CD4+ T cells sorted from blood. The receptor was isolated from a woman between 18 and 29 years old in good health.

For the CDR3, the DNA is TGTGCCAGCAGCCAGACTAGCGGGAGGCGTGAGCAGTACTTC. This sequence encodes CASSQTSGRREQYF. The rearrangement links TRBV6-2 or TRBV6-3 to TRBJ2-7, with 13 nucleotides matching TRBD2. V trimming: 6 bases; J trimming: 7 bases; junction bases outside the gene matches: 6. The CDR3 length is 14 residues. Germline assignment: CDR1 MNHEY and CDR2 SVGEGT.